One T cell receptor beta chain is described in this entry. Its target is not known. This sample was included in a study of T cell responses to AZD1222 COVID-19 vaccine. General observations from the study: Donors, mostly white British, included more females; clonal diversity was possibly underestimated. Spike-specific TCRs gained breadth and depth after people received two AZD1222 doses. Nearly half of spike-specific TCRs reportedly go after variant regions that carry no mutations.

The CDR3 contains 15 residues. V lost 3 bases and J lost 4; bases outside the gene matches: 8. Germline values: CDR1 SGDLS, CDR2 YYNGEE. Profiled with immunoSEQ multiplex PCR; TCRdb holds only in-frame clones, not every one. The top ten hold roughly 1.5% of the sample, which has about 140,000 clones, approximately 89% seen once. Here the sequenced sample was peripheral blood, taken 28 days after the second AZD1222 dose. V gene TRBV9 combines with J gene TRBJ1-1, with 8 nucleotides matching TRBD1. The TCR sequence derives from an adult who received the AZD1222 COVID-19 vaccine. CDR3 sequence: CASSDGTGGGTEAFF. CDR3 nucleotides: TGTGCCAGCAGCGACGGGACAGGAGGCGGCACTGAAGCTTTCTTT. The full variable domain, in which reference TRBV9 and TRBJ1-1 provide the parts outside the CDR3, is DSGVTQTPKHLITATGQRVTLRCSPRSGDLSVYWYQQSLDQGLQFLIQYYNGEERAKGNILERFSAQQFPDLHSELNLSSLELGDSALYFCASSDGTGGGTEAFFGQGTRLTVV.